This TCR beta chain was captured in a study of CD8 T cells in Susac syndrome. Reverse transcription of roughly 0.5 to 1 ug RNA was carried out with random hexamers. The authors amplified TCR beta CDR3 across 54 Vbeta and 13 Jbeta using immunoSEQ multiplex PCR. TCRdb reprocessed the immunoSEQ multiplex PCR reads via MiXCR and lists one record per CDR3 protein. Of some 400,000 distinct CDR3 sequences listed, approximately 89% are singletons. TEMRA cells were enriched by FACS, and CD4+ and CD8+ T cells were negatively isolated. V dropped 1 base and J dropped 2 bases, with 10 bases sitting between them. The CDR3 length is 15 residues. Germline-derived CDR1 and CDR2 are MDHEN and SYDVKM.

This clonotype was sampled from a human donor with multiple sclerosis. The sequencing input was CD8+ T cells from PBMCs. V gene TRBV28 combines with J gene TRBJ2-3; D may be TRBD2 (5 bases). CDR3: CASSLSGIPTDTQYF. The DNA for the CDR3 is TGTGCCAGCAGTTTATCGGGAATACCCACAGATACGCAGTATTTT.